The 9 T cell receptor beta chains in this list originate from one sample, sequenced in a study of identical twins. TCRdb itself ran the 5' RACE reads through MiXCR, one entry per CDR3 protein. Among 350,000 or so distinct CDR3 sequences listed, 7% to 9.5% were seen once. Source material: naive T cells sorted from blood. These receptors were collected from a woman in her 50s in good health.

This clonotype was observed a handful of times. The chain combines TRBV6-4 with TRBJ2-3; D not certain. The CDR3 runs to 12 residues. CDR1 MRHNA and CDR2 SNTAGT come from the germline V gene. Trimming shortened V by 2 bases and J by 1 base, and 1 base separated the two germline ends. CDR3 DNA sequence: TGTGCCAGCAGTGACGGCACAGATACGCAGTATTTT. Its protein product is CASSDGTDTQYF.

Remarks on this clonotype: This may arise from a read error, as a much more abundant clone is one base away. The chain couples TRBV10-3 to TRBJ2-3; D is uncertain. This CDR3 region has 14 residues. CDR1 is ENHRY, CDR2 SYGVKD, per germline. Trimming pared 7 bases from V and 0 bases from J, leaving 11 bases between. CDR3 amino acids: CAINPGESTDTQYF. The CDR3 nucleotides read TGTGCCATCAATCCCGGTGAAAGCACAGATACGCAGTATTTT.

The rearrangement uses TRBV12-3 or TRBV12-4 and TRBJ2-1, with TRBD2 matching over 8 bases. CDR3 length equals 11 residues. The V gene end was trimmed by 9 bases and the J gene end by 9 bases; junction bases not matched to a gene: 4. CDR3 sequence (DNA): TGTGCCAGTAGCGGGATCGGTGAGCAGTTCTTC. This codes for CASSGIGEQFF.

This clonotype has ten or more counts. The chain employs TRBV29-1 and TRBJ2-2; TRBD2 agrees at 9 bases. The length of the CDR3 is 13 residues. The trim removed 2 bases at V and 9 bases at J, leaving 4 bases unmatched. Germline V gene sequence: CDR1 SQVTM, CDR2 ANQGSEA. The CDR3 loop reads CSVELAGNRELFF. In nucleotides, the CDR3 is TGCAGCGTTGAACTAGCGGGAAACCGGGAGCTGTTTTTT.

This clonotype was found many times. This CDR3 is CASSLTRGLNTQYF. The DNA for the CDR3 is TGTGCCAGCAGTTTGACCAGGGGGTTAAATACGCAGTATTTT. The chain couples TRBV12-3 or TRBV12-4 to TRBJ2-3, with 7 bases lining up with TRBD1. With 3 bases clipped from V and 7 bases from J, the junction kept 7 bases outside the gene matches. CDR3 length: 14 residues.

The CDR3 is CAWSPPSPSREQYF. The CDR3 DNA reads TGTGCCTGGAGCCCTCCAAGTCCTTCACGCGAGCAGTACTTC. The V and J genes are TRBV30 and TRBJ2-7, with D unresolved. The germline V gene encodes CDR1 GTSNPN and CDR2 SVGIG (reference sequence). The length of the CDR3 is 14 residues. Trimming stripped 3 bases from V and 6 bases from J, with 18 bases between. Variable domain in full (rest from reference TRBV30 and TRBJ2-7): SQTIHQWPATLVQPVGSPLSLECTVEGTSNPNLYWYRQAAGRGLQLLFYSVGIGQISSEVPQNLSASRPQDRQFILSSKKLLLSDSGFYLCAWSPPSPSREQYFGPGTRLTVT.

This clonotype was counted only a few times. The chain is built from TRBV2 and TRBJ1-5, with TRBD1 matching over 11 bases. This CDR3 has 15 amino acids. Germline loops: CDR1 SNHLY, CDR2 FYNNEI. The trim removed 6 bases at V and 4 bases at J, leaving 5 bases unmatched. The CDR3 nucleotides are TGTGCCAGCAGACGGGGACAGGGGGGAAATCAGCCCCAGCATTTT. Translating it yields CASRRGQGGNQPQHF.

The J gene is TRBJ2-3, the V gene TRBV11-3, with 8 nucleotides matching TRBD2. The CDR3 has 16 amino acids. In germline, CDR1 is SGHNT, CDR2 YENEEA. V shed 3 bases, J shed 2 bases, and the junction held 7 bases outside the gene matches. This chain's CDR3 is CASSLKISGNTDTQYF. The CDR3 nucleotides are TGTGCCAGCAGCTTGAAAATTAGCGGGAACACAGATACGCAGTATTTT.

The CDR3 DNA sequence: TGCAGTGCTAGGACAGCCGCCGGGGAGCTGTTTTTT. This encodes CSARTAAGELFF. The chain has TRBV20-1 and TRBJ2-2; TRBD1 might be the D (5 bases). The V gene lost 3 bases and the J gene lost 6 bases, with 8 bases spanning the gap. The CDR3 is made up of 12 amino acids. From germline, CDR1 is DFQATT and CDR2 SNEGSKA (reference sequence).